Shown below are 2 T cell receptor beta chains from a single sample sequenced in a study of cytomegalovirus exposure and HLA in healthy donors. The PCR had 60 Vbeta and 13 Jbeta primers. Assay used: immunoSEQ multiplex PCR; TCRdb lists only in-frame clones, some missing. This table holds over 150,000 clones, about 76% found once. Sequenced: PBMCs. All receptors derive from a young man in good health and CMV-seropositive.

On this clone itself: Other DNA sequences within the sample encode an identical CDR3. V usage is TRBV7-2 and J usage is TRBJ2-5; a possible D gene is TRBD1 (5 bases). Germline loops: CDR1 SGHTA, CDR2 FQGNSA. The CDR3 sequence is 11 residues long. With 4 bases removed from V and 7 bases from J, the gap between germline ends came to 7 bases. CDR3 sequence reads: CASSSTGTQYF. CDR3 nucleotides: TGTGCCAGCAGCTCCACAGGGACCCAGTACTTC.

The chain combines TRBV25-1 with TRBJ1-2; the match to TRBD1 covers 7 bases. Germline V lookup: CDR1 MGHDK, CDR2 SYGVNS. The V and J ends lost 3 bases and 4 bases, in that order; junction bases with no gene match: 2. The CDR3 totals 13 residues. DNA of the CDR3: TGTGCCAGCAGTGACGGGACAGTCTATGGCTACACCTTC. It is translated as CASSDGTVYGYTF.